The present T cell receptor (beta chain) was sequenced within a study of cytomegalovirus exposure and HLA in healthy donors. General observations from the study: At a 0.05 false discovery rate, a later analysis found roughly 17,000 TCR beta sequences to be associated with HLA alleles.

Remarks on this clone: Its target is unknown.

This CDR3 is built from 16 residues. With 60 Vbeta and 13 Jbeta primers, the PCR was carried out. Profiling relied on immunoSEQ multiplex PCR, and the TCRdb table lists in-frame clones only, not all of them. The sample includes approximately 52,000 clones. This chain links TRBV1 with TRBJ2-7; TRBD1 is taken as the D call from the table, unchecked against the DNA. TRBV1 is flagged as a pseudogene. The receptor's source is a man aged 45 to 65 in good health and CMV-seropositive. The sequenced material came from PBMCs. The CDR3 sequence: CTSSQPGQHSSYEQYF. CDR3 nucleotide sequence: TGCACCAGCAGCCAACCCGGACAGCACAGCTCCTACGAGCAGTACTTC.